This TCR beta chain was identified during a study of T-cell reconstitution after alpha-beta-depleted transplantation in children. Study conclusions and caveats: From newly produced T cells came most of the T-cell counts and diversity one year after transplant. For some patients, TCRbeta diversity was high at day 60 because of recipient T cells and thymic progenitors that survived. Several hundred expanded graft clones reportedly were the source of alpha-beta T cells about two months after transplant.

Unique molecular identifiers were incorporated during preparation of the TCRbeta library. MiXCR was run by TCRdb on the PCR reads, yielding one entry per CDR3 protein. The table shows 100,000 or so distinct CDR3 sequences, with about 8% occurring only once. V dropped 3 bases and J dropped 0 bases, with 13 bases sitting between them. Germline V gives CDR1 SGHRS, CDR2 YFSETQ. The CDR3 is 17 residues long. This clonotype turned up a few times. The antigen is undetermined. Sequenced material: PBMCs, taken before TCRalphabeta/CD19-depleted stem cell transplant. The chain carries TRBV5-1 and TRBJ2-6; D gene uncertain. The TCR was taken from a boy aged 2 to 10 with acute lymphoblastic leukemia, due to receive a stem cell transplant. In nucleotides, the CDR3 is TGCGCCAGCAGCTACTGGGCAGGTTCCTCTGGGGCCAACGTCCTGACTTTC. This encodes CASSYWAGSSGANVLTF.